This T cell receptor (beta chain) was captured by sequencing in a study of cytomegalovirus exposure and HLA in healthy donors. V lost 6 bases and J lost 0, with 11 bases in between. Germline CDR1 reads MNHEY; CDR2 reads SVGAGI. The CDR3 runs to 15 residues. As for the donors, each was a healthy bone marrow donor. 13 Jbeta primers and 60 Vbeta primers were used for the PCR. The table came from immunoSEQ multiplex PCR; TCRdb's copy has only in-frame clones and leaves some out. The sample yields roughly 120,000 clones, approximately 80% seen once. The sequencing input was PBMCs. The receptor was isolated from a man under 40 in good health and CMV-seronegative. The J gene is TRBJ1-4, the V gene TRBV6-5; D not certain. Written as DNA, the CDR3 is TGTGCCAGCAGCCCTGCGGGCCCAACTAATGAAAAACTGTTTTTT. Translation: CASSPAGPTNEKLFF.